This record looks at one T cell receptor beta chain sequence and its context. Its specificity is not known. The sample belongs to a study of cytomegalovirus exposure and HLA in healthy donors. Study results and caveats: Across all donors, roughly uniform sequencing depth was an assumption of the presence/absence analyses. Fewer N-insertions than the approximately 700-donor mean were reportedly shown by an Asian-associated ancestry cluster in a later analysis. When analyzed later, a missense DCLRE1C variant was found to be linked to TCR beta V- and J-gene trimming.

In germline, CDR1 is MNHEY, CDR2 SVGAGI. Unmatched junction bases numbered 6, after V lost 1 base and J lost 5 bases. CDR3 length: 16 residues. This PCR relied on a set of 60 Vbeta primers and 13 Jbeta primers. Original processing notes: There were around 80 million unique TCR beta chains by a later count, and about 11 million of them were shared. Produced via immunoSEQ multiplex PCR; TCRdb's table is partial and in-frame only. That table supplies the V and J calls and clone size; D and trimming were determined from the DNA. The table includes some 150,000 clones, 80% to 85% detected once. The chain uses TRBV6-5 and TRBJ2-3, with 10 bases identical to TRBD1. The sequencing input was PBMCs. This receptor was obtained from a female donor in good health and CMV-seronegative. The CDR3 sequence: CASSYWGTGEGDTQYF. Written as DNA, the CDR3 is TGTGCCAGCAGTTACTGGGGGACAGGGGAGGGAGATACGCAGTATTTT.